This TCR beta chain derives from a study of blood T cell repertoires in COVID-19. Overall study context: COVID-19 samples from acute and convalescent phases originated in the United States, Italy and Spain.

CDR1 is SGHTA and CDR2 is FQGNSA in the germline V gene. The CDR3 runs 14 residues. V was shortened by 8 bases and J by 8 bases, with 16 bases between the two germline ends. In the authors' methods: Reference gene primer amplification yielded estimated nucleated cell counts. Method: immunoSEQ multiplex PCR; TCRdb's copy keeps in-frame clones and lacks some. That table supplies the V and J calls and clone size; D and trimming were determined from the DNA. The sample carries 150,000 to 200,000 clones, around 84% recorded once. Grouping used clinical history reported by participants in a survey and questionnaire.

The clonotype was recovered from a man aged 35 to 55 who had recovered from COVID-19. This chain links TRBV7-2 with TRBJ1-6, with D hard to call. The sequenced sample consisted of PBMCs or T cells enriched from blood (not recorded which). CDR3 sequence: CASVSPTDYSPLHF. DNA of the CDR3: TGTGCCAGCGTCTCACCGACGGACTATTCACCCCTCCACTTT.